Listed here are 10 T cell receptor beta chains from one sample, sequenced in a study of blood T cell repertoires in COVID-19. Produced via immunoSEQ multiplex PCR; TCRdb's table is partial and in-frame only. The sample consists of 55,000 or so clones, around nine tenths of them appearing once. The sequenced sample was peripheral blood. The receptor set was obtained from a woman in her fifties or sixties with COVID-19, enrolled during active disease.

The chain recombines TRBV5-4 with TRBJ2-2; weak D call: TRBD1 (6 bases). The CDR3 totals 16 residues. Germline-derived CDR1 and CDR2 are SGHNT and YYREEE (reference sequence). V was cut by 3 bases and J by 2 bases, with 14 bases left in between. CDR3 sequence reads: CASSWVGHQNTGELFF. CDR3 nucleotide sequence: TGTGCCAGCAGCTGGGTGGGACACCAAAACACCGGGGAGCTGTTTTTT.

This chain connects TRBV6-1 to TRBJ2-1, with 9 bases aligning to TRBD2. Trimming removed 4 bases from V and 8 bases from J; junction bases left unmatched: 18. Germline CDR1 reads MNHNS; CDR2 reads SASEGT. CDR3 length: 18 amino acids. In nucleotides, the CDR3 is TGTGCCAGCAGTGTCCTGGGCCTAGCGGGACAGAGCTTTTATGAGCAGTTCTTC. Translated: CASSVLGLAGQSFYEQFF.

The rearrangement uses TRBV28 and TRBJ1-4; possible D gene TRBD1, 5 bases. Germline CDR1 reads MDHEN; CDR2 reads SYDVKM. This CDR3 contains 15 residues. V was clipped by 6 bases and J by 4 bases, with 15 bases between them. The CDR3 bases are TGTGCCAGCAGACAGGAAGAAACTCTTAATGAAAAACTGTTTTTT. Amino acid sequence: CASRQEETLNEKLFF. Based on the CDR3 plus reference TRBV28 and TRBJ1-4, the full variable domain is DVKVTQSSRYLVKRTGEKVFLECVQDMDHENMFWYRQDPGLGLRLIYFSYDVKMKEKGDIPEGYSVSREKKERFSLILESASTNQTSMYLCASRQEETLNEKLFFGSGTQLSVL.

The CDR3 nucleotides are TGTGCCAGTAGTATAGTAGTTGCTTCCTACGAGCAGTACTTC. Translation gives CASSIVVASYEQYF. This chain joins TRBV19 and TRBJ2-7; D not certain. CDR1 and CDR2 (germline): LNHDA, SQIVND (reference sequence). CDR3 length equals 14 residues. V was pared by 1 base and J by 1 base, with 8 bases between.

This chain uses TRBV11-2 with TRBJ1-2; D may be TRBD1 (6 bases). The CDR3 spans 15 residues. Germline lookup yields CDR1 SGHAT and CDR2 FQNNGV. Trimming took off 2 bases at V and 8 bases at J, with 18 bases between the two ends. The CDR3 region has the DNA TGTGCCAGCAGCTTAACCGCTACAGGAACAGGGGGCTACACCTTC. This codes for CASSLTATGTGGYTF.

The chain carries TRBV2 and TRBJ1-5, with TRBD1 matching 7 bases. In germline, CDR1 is SNHLY, CDR2 FYNNEI. This CDR3 is built from 18 residues. J lost 0 bases, V lost 7 bases, and 15 bases had no gene match. The CDR3 reads CASTPLVRTGDSNQPQHF. As DNA, the CDR3 is TGTGCCAGCACCCCTTTGGTGCGGACAGGAGATAGCAATCAGCCCCAGCATTTT. Filled out from reference TRBV2 and TRBJ1-5, the complete variable domain reads EPEVTQTPSHQVTQMGQEVILRCVPISNHLYFYWYRQILGQKVEFLVSFYNNEISEKSEIFDDQFSVERPDGSNFTLKIRSTKLEDSAMYFCASTPLVRTGDSNQPQHFGDGTRLSIL.

The gene calls are TRBV20-1 and TRBJ2-5, with 10 bases aligning to TRBD2. The CDR3 is 15 residues long. Germline V gene data show CDR1 as DFQATT and CDR2 as SNEGSKA (reference sequence). J lost 2 bases, V lost 3 bases, and 6 bases had no gene match. Here the CDR3 reads CSASSGRPIQETQYF. The DNA of the CDR3 is TGCAGTGCTAGTAGCGGGAGGCCCATACAAGAGACCCAGTACTTC.

This clone occurred once. This chain joins TRBV19 and TRBJ2-1; 9 bases are a match to TRBD2. Germline trimming cut 1 base from V and 4 bases from J; bases unmatched to any gene: 8. Germline assignment: CDR1 LNHDA and CDR2 SQIVND (reference sequence). This CDR3 has 17 residues. The DNA for the CDR3 is TGTGCCAGTAGTATAGGACTAGCGGAGCCTATATACAATGAGCAGTTCTTC. Its protein is CASSIGLAEPIYNEQFF.

This chain connects TRBV6-4 to TRBJ2-1; D is perhaps TRBD2 (5 bases). CDR3 size: 13 residues. CDR1 and CDR2 (germline): MRHNA, SNTAGT. V shed 2 bases and J shed 10 bases, with 12 bases lying between them. CDR3 sequence: CASSDLETTEQFF. CDR3 coding DNA: TGTGCCAGCAGTGACCTAGAGACTACGGAGCAGTTCTTC.

This rearrangement joins TRBV5-1 to TRBJ2-7; 10 nucleotides match TRBD2. The V gene's germline CDR1 is SGHRS and CDR2 YFSETQ. This CDR3 comprises 14 residues. J gave up 1 base and V 2 bases, and 0 bases lay outside the gene matches. The CDR3 protein is CASSLLAGSYEQYF. CDR3 bases: TGCGCCAGCAGCTTACTAGCGGGATCCTACGAGCAGTACTTC.